This T cell receptor beta chain was captured by sequencing in a study of long-term antiretroviral therapy in people with HIV. Germline V lookup: CDR1 MNHNS, CDR2 SASEGT. The junction had 8 bases not matched to a gene; V was cut back by 5 bases and J by 3 bases. This CDR3 has 15 residues. The libraries were made with immunoSEQ v3.0 at survey level. The repertoire was sequenced with immunoSEQ multiplex PCR; TCRdb's copy has only in-frame clones and lacks some. The table lists roughly 20,000 clones, more than 75% of them singletons, with approximately 10% in the top ten. The receptor was derived from a middle-aged man with HIV. This specimen was unsorted PBMCs, taken 0.5 years after starting antiretroviral therapy. The rearrangement joins TRBV6-1 to TRBJ2-5; 8 bases align to TRBD2. CDR3 DNA sequence: TGTGCCAGCAGTCGGTTAGCGGGGCTGGAAGAGACCCAGTACTTC. Translation: CASSRLAGLEETQYF.